A single sample gave rise to the 14 T cell receptor beta chains below, sequenced in a study of breast tumors, draining lymph nodes, adjacent tissues. One entry per CDR3 protein results from TCRdb running MiXCR on the multiplex PCR reads. The data contain some 230,000 distinct CDR3 sequences, approximately 36% of them seen just once; the ten biggest clones take up approximately 3.3%. Samples came from axillary lymph nodes draining the breast cancer. The sample taken for sequencing was axillary lymph node tissue. These receptors all stem from a female donor with breast cancer. Some clones in this sample may be carry-over from other donors' samples.

This clonotype appeared many times. The chain carries TRBV11-2 and TRBJ2-7; weak D call: TRBD1 (5 bases). Germline CDR1 SGHAT, CDR2 FQNNGV. The CDR3 is 14 amino acids. Trimming left V 3 bases short and J 5 bases short, with 14 bases between. CDR3 nucleotide sequence: TGTGCCAGCAGCTTTGACAGATCCGTTAACGAGCAGTACTTC. Protein sequence: CASSFDRSVNEQYF.

This clonotype was counted many times. J is TRBJ2-3 and V is TRBV5-1, with D unclear. Germline V lookup: CDR1 SGHRS, CDR2 YFSETQ. V was clipped by 7 bases and J by 8 bases, with 17 bases between them. This CDR3 has 13 residues. CDR3 sequence: CASGAVLGSTQYF. Written as DNA, the CDR3 is TGCGCCAGCGGCGCGGTTCTGGGTAGTACGCAGTATTTT.

The chain combines TRBV24-1 with TRBJ1-4, with D maybe TRBD1 (6 bases). The CDR3 consists of 13 residues. V was clipped by 8 bases and J by 11 bases, with 17 bases between them. CDR1 and CDR2 (germline): KGHDR, SFDVKD. Here the CDR3 reads CATTQGRGRKLFF. The CDR3 nucleotides are TGTGCCACCACTCAGGGGCGGGGACGGAAACTGTTTTTT.

The chain employs TRBV19 and TRBJ1-2, with 7 bases identical to TRBD1. This CDR3 spans 13 amino acids. The germline V gene encodes CDR1 LNHDA and CDR2 SQIVND (reference sequence). CDR3 bases: TGTGCGGATGGACAGGCGTTAAACTATGGCTACACCTTC. Residues: CADGQALNYGYTF.

This clonotype was seen at least ten times. V gene TRBV5-1 combines with J gene TRBJ1-2, with 11 bases lining up with TRBD1. The V segment lost 0 bases and the J segment 4 bases; nucleotides outside the gene matches: 2. Germline V CDR1 and CDR2: SGHRS, YFSETQ. CDR3 size: 15 residues. The CDR3 DNA reads TGCGCCAGCAGCTTGGATGGACAGGGGGCCTATGGCTACACCTTC. Its translation is CASSLDGQGAYGYTF.

This clonotype occurred many times. The J gene is TRBJ2-7, the V gene TRBV9; D remains unclear. The CDR3 covers 16 residues. V was clipped by 7 bases and J by 2 bases, with 22 bases between them. Per the germline V gene, CDR1 is SGDLS and CDR2 is YYNGEE. Written as DNA, the CDR3 is TGTGCCAGCCGAGTATCGGATAACCGCTTACCCTACGAGCAGTACTTC. Translated, it gives CASRVSDNRLPYEQYF.

The chain recombines TRBV6-5 with TRBJ2-2; 7 nucleotides match TRBD2. The CDR3 contains 17 residues. The V gene's germline CDR1 is MNHEY and CDR2 SVGAGI. The V and J ends lost 2 bases and 0 bases, in that order; junction bases with no gene match: 6. The DNA for the CDR3 is TGTGCCAGCAGTTACCGACTAGCCGCTGCGAACACCGGGGAGCTGTTTTTT. It codes for CASSYRLAAANTGELFF.

This clonotype was seen many times. This chain uses TRBV7-6 with TRBJ2-7, with TRBD1 as a possible D gene (5 bases). In germline, CDR1 is SGHVS, CDR2 FNYEAQ. With 3 bases removed from V and 3 bases from J, the gap between germline ends came to 12 bases. The CDR3 length is 14 residues. CDR3 in DNA: TGTGCCAGCAGCTTCAAATTAGACAGCTACGAGCAGTACTTC. Its translation is CASSFKLDSYEQYF.

The table lists this clonotype with a few counts. The chain links TRBV6-6 to TRBJ2-5, with 7 nucleotides matching TRBD1. V was clipped by 7 bases and J by 2 bases; unmatched bases: 13. Germline loops: CDR1 MNHNY, CDR2 SVGAGI (reference sequence). The CDR3 is made up of 16 amino acids. The CDR3 DNA reads TGTGCCAGCACCCCCCTAGGGGGCCCCGTACAAGAGACCCAGTACTTC. This gives the protein CASTPLGGPVQETQYF.

This clonotype was observed many times. The chain has TRBV20-1 and TRBJ1-6; no clear D. This CDR3 contains 14 residues. V lost 6 bases and J 7 bases, leaving 16 bases between the germline ends. CDR1 and CDR2 from the germline V gene are DFQATT and SNEGSKA (reference sequence). The CDR3 protein is CSAPPHPGNSPLHF. The CDR3 DNA sequence: TGCAGTGCGCCCCCGCATCCGGGGAATTCACCCCTCCACTTT.

This clonotype showed up many times. The chain combines TRBV10-3 with TRBJ1-6, with 7 positions matching TRBD1. Trimming at V came to 4 bases and at J to 6 bases, leaving 3 bases not matched to a gene. The CDR3 loop spans 14 amino acids. Germline V gene lookup returns CDR1 ENHRY and CDR2 SYGVKD. CDR3 sequence reads: CAISAGQINSPLHF. CDR3 in DNA: TGTGCCATCAGTGCGGGACAGATTAATTCACCCCTCCACTTT.

Notes on this clonotype: A much more abundant neighbour one base away suggests this may be a read error. V and J are TRBV19 and TRBJ2-3; D unclear. The DNA end lines up better with TRBJ1-5; the J call may be wrong. The germline V gene encodes CDR1 LNHDA and CDR2 SQIVND (reference sequence). The CDR3 loop spans 14 amino acids. CDR3 region: CASSIGVATDTQHF. The CDR3, as DNA: TGTGCCAGTAGTATAGGAGTGGCCACAGATACGCAGCATTTT.

This clonotype was seen ten or more times. The junction differs from germline at one of its ends, possibly a read error. The V and J genes are TRBV7-2 and TRBJ2-6; perhaps TRBD1 as D (5 bases). The CDR3 totals 15 residues. Germline assignment: CDR1 SGHTA and CDR2 FQGNSA. Here the CDR3 DNA reads TGTGCCAGCAGCGCAGACAGACCTGGGGCCAACGTCCTGCCTTTC. It is translated as CASSADRPGANVLPF.

This clonotype was seen ten or more times. The rearrangement joins TRBV9 to TRBJ2-7, with 8 bases fitting TRBD2. CDR3 size: 13 residues. The ends lost 5 bases at V and 1 base at J; junction bases unmatched: 2. Germline V gene sequence: CDR1 SGDLS, CDR2 YYNGEE. This chain's CDR3 is CASSLAGSYEQYF. The CDR3, as DNA: TGTGCCAGCAGTTTAGCGGGGTCCTACGAGCAGTACTTC.